This TCR beta chain was documented in a study of T-cell reconstitution after alpha-beta-depleted transplantation in children. The study, taken as a whole, reports: At the one-year point after transplant, T-cell counts and TCRbeta diversity were found to come mostly from T cells that had been newly produced. After transplant, high TCRbeta diversity at day 60 in some patients arose from surviving recipient T cells and thymic progenitors. After transplant, at about two months, alpha-beta T cells were reportedly derived from several hundred expanded graft clones.

Unique molecular identifiers were used to barcode this TCRbeta library. One entry per CDR3 protein results from TCRdb running MiXCR on the PCR reads. The data hold 100,000 to 150,000 distinct CDR3 sequences, with around 23% observed a single time. With respect to this clonotype: The target antigen is unknown.

There are 16 residues in the CDR3. CDR1 SGHVS and CDR2 FNYEAQ come from the germline V gene. V was cut by 4 bases and J by 7 bases, with 20 bases left in between. This clonotype originated in a male patient aged 2-9 years who had a stem cell transplant for chronic granulomatous disease, so the T cells may come from the graft donor. Sequencing was performed on PBMCs, mostly from graft donor cells, taken 180 days after TCRalphabeta/CD19-depleted stem cell transplant. V gene TRBV7-6 combines with J gene TRBJ2-1, with D possibly matching TRBD2 (9 bases). CDR3 residues: CASSSRGREGLNEQFF. The CDR3 DNA sequence: TGTGCCAGCAGCTCCAGGGGGCGGGAGGGCCTAAATGAGCAGTTCTTC.